Shown below are 8 T cell receptor beta chains from a single sample sequenced in a study of T cells expressing NK-cell markers. Reprocessing the 5' RACE reads, TCRdb reports a single entry for every CDR3 protein and omits DNA. This specimen shows roughly 390,000 distinct CDR3 sequences; the ten leading clones hold about 10%. Sequenced input: blood T cells: a sorted CD56 or NKG2C T cell subset, CD4+ or CD8+ T cells, or bulk PBMC T cells (not recorded which). The origin of the receptors is a woman aged 45 to 65 in good health.

This chain joins TRBV28 and TRBJ1-2; TCRdb calls TRBD1, which cannot be checked without DNA. Germline V gene data show CDR1 as MDHEN and CDR2 as SYDVKM. CDR3 length equals 13 residues. CDR3 sequence reads: CASTPFRVRGYTF.

The genes are TRBV12-3 or TRBV12-4 and TRBJ2-1; TCRdb's assignment of TRBD2 cannot be checked, as there is no DNA. The CDR3 has 17 amino acids. The CDR3 protein is CASSFGRDSPFRDEQFF.

The CDR3 sequence is CASSLAGEGPQHF. The rearrangement uses TRBV5-1 and TRBJ1-5. Germline CDR1 and CDR2: SGHRS and YFSETQ. The CDR3 extends over 13 amino acids. The complete variable domain, with remaining parts taken from reference TRBV5-1 and TRBJ1-5, reads KAGVTQTPRYLIKTRGQQVTLSCSPISGHRSVSWYQQTPGQGLQFLFEYFSETQRNKGNFPGRFSGRQFSNSRSEMNVSTLELGDSALYLCASSLAGEGPQHFGDGTRLSIL.

The J gene is TRBJ2-5, the V gene TRBV10-1; TCRdb indicates TRBD2, and absent DNA this call remains unverified. The length of the CDR3 is 18 residues. Per the germline V gene, CDR1 is WNHNN and CDR2 is SYGVQD (reference sequence). CDR3 protein: CASSESGTSGRDLETQYF.

The rearrangement uses TRBV29-1 and TRBJ2-3; there is no DNA to check the TCRdb D call of TRBD2. Germline CDR1 SQVTM, CDR2 ANQGSEA. This CDR3 spans 15 amino acids. This CDR3 is CSAAQTSGIIDTQYF.

V is TRBV4-1 and J is TRBJ2-2; lacking DNA, the TRBD1 call made by TCRdb goes unchecked. CDR1 and CDR2 (germline): MGHRA, YSYEKL. The CDR3 length is 16 residues. The CDR3 loop reads CASSQVQGVVTGELFF.

V and J are TRBV30 and TRBJ2-3; as DNA is missing, the TRBD1 call by TCRdb cannot be tested. In germline, CDR1 is GTSNPN, CDR2 SVGIG (reference sequence). There are 15 residues in the CDR3. CDR3 sequence reads: CARSPGTSPTDTQYF.

The chain recombines TRBV3-1 with TRBJ2-2; TCRdb designates TRBD1, a call that cannot be tested without DNA. Germline CDR1 LGHDT, CDR2 YNNKEL (reference sequence). This CDR3 has 17 residues. CDR3: CASSQLSPDSTTGELFF.